The following is a T cell receptor (beta chain) sequence with its context. The data originate from a study of blood T cell repertoires in COVID-19. At the level of the study: Samples taken during acute and convalescent COVID-19 were collected in the United States, Italy and Spain. The analysed material was cDNA or gDNA that came from T cells, B-cell-depleted T cells, or PBMCs.

The authors' processing: Estimated nucleated cell counts came from reference gene primer amplification. TCRdb's copy holds only in-frame clones and misses some; the assay was immunoSEQ multiplex PCR. V and J calls and clone size are as listed in that table; D and trimming were resolved from the DNA. Here the sample spans approximately 46,000 clones, around 89% being singletons. The germline V gene has CDR1 SGHAT and CDR2 FQNNGV. V was clipped by 6 bases and J by 0 bases, with 6 bases between them. This CDR3 is built from 13 residues. The V call is TRBV11-2, the J call TRBJ2-4; D not certain. Sequenced input: peripheral blood. The sequence came from a man aged 65 to 79 with active COVID-19. CDR3 amino acids: CASRALAKNIQYF. For the CDR3, the DNA is TGTGCCAGCAGGGCTTTAGCCAAAAACATTCAGTACTTC. Complete variable domain (other parts from reference TRBV11-2 and TRBJ2-4): EAGVAQSPRYKIIEKRQSVAFWCNPISGHATLYWYQQILGQGPKLLIQFQNNGVVDDSQLPKDRFSAERLKGVDSTLKIQPAKLEDSAVYLCASRALAKNIQYFGAGTRLSVL.